This is a list of T cell receptor beta chains from one sample in a study of identical twins. TCRdb re-derived calls from the 5' RACE reads in MiXCR, one entry per CDR3 protein. Altogether 310,000 or so distinct CDR3 sequences are present, approximately 8.5% being singletons, with the ten largest covering around 2.1%. This same sample was also part of a study on yellow fever vaccine responses in identical twins.

Source material: memory (CD45RO+) T cells sorted from blood. The receptors shown here come from a woman between 18 and 30 years old in good health. Both conserved end residues are part of each CDR3. A D gene is named only where the DNA matches it firmly. Size values are once, few and many counts, or a class for expanded clones, and some rows have none.

clone_size | j_call | v_call | d_call | cdr3_nt | cdr3_aa
many | TRBJ1-6 | TRBV28 | . | TGTGCCAGCCGGACGGGTAATTCACCCCTCCACTTT | CASRTGNSPLHF
. | TRBJ1-1 | TRBV6-1 | . | TGTGCCAGCAGTGACCCACACTCAGCCGAAAGGGAAGCTTTCTTT | CASSDPHSAEREAFF
. | TRBJ2-7 | TRBV10-3 | TRBD1 | TGTGCCATCAGTGAACTCTTAGGACAGGGGTTGTACGAGCAGTACTTC | CAISELLGQGLYEQYF
. | TRBJ2-3 | TRBV6-4 | . | TGTGCCAGCAGTGACTCAGGAGCCACAGATACGCAGTATTTT | CASSDSGATDTQYF
. | TRBJ1-3 | TRBV19 | . | TGTGCCAGTAACACCCTCGTCGCTGGAAACACCATATATTTT | CASNTLVAGNTIYF
few | TRBJ1-1 | TRBV12-3/TRBV12-4 | . | TGTGCCAGCAGTTTCGGTGTTGTCTCTCAAGCTTTCTTT | CASSFGVVSQAFF
many | TRBJ2-2 | TRBV20-1 | TRBD2 | TGCAGTGCTAGAGATCCCGGGGGGGGGCCCACCGGGGAGCTGTTTTTT | CSARDPGGGPTGELFF
. | TRBJ1-6 | TRBV25-1 | . | TGTGCCAGCGGGGCTTCCTATAATTCACCCCTCCACTTT | CASGASYNSPLHF
many | TRBJ2-7 | TRBV7-8 | TRBD2 | TGTGCCAGCAAACTAGCGGGGGGCTCCTACGAGCAGTACTTC | CASKLAGGSYEQYF
few | TRBJ2-1 | TRBV24-1 | TRBD2 | TGTGCCACCAGTGGCGTCGGGAGGCAAGGCTACAATGAGCAGTTCTTC | CATSGVGRQGYNEQFF
few | TRBJ2-5 | TRBV7-2 | . | TGTGCCAGCAGCCCATTCGGACGATTACAAGAGACCCAGTACTTC | CASSPFGRLQETQYF
few | TRBJ2-1 | TRBV4-1 | . | TGCGCCAGCAGCCCAGACAAAATCGGACTTAACTCCTACAATGAGCAGTTCTTC | CASSPDKIGLNSYNEQFF
. | TRBJ2-2 | TRBV28 | . | TGTGCCAGCAGTTTCGGCAGGGCGGGCACCGGGGAGCTGTTTTTT | CASSFGRAGTGELFF
many | TRBJ2-3 | TRBV20-1 | . | TGCAGTGCTAGCGCTCTACCCCACGGGGATACAGATACGCAGTATTTT | CSASALPHGDTDTQYF
few | TRBJ2-7 | TRBV10-1 | . | TGCGCCAGCAGTGAGGGGGGGCGGTACGAGCAGTACTTC | CASSEGGRYEQYF
many | TRBJ2-3 | TRBV5-5 | . | TGTGCCAGCAGCCCAGCAGGGGCGATCACAGATACGCAGTATTTT | CASSPAGAITDTQYF
many | TRBJ1-2 | TRBV6-2/TRBV6-3 | . | TGTGCCAGCAGTCCCAGGGTCACGGGTGGCTACACCTTC | CASSPRVTGGYTF
few | TRBJ1-2 | TRBV7-8 | . | TGTGCCAGCAGCCTCAGGCGATCTAACTATGGCTACACCTTC | CASSLRRSNYGYTF
few | TRBJ1-2 | TRBV28 | . | TGTGCCACCGGAAGGGACGGACCATATGGCTACACCTTC | CATGRDGPYGYTF
many | TRBJ2-1 | TRBV5-1 | TRBD2 | TGCGCCAGCAGCTGGCTAGCGGGGAATGAGCAGTTCTTC | CASSWLAGNEQFF
. | TRBJ2-7 | TRBV28 | . | TGTGCCGTCTCCTCCCGGGCAGGGACCCTCTCCTACGAGCAGTACTTC | CAVSSRAGTLSYEQYF
once | TRBJ2-5 | TRBV7-8 | . | TGTGCCAGCAGCGCCCGGACAGCTCAAGAGACCCAGTACTTC | CASSARTAQETQYF
many | TRBJ2-2 | TRBV10-3 | . | TGTGCCATCAGTGAGCGGGGGCTCAACACCGGGGAGCTGTTTTTT | CAISERGLNTGELFF
few | TRBJ2-1 | TRBV28 | . | TGTGCCAGCAGCCCTCCTTTGGGACATGGCCGTGGGCTAGCGGCCTACAATGAGCAGTTCTTC | CASSPPLGHGRGLAAYNEQFF
many | TRBJ2-7 | TRBV25-1 | . | TGTGCCAGCAGTGTGTCGGCCAACTACGAGCAGTACTTC | CASSVSANYEQYF
. | TRBJ2-5 | TRBV6-1 | TRBD2 | TGTGCCAGCAGTGATCGGGCTAGCGGGGGACAAGAGACCCAGTACTTC | CASSDRASGGQETQYF
. | TRBJ2-7 | TRBV6-6 | . | TGTGCCAGCAGCGCACTGACAGGCCGCCACGAGCAGTACTTC | CASSALTGRHEQYF
. | TRBJ1-2 | TRBV3-1 | TRBD1 | TGTGCCAGCAGCCGTGGACAGGGAATGCGGTATGGCTACACCTTC | CASSRGQGMRYGYTF
many | TRBJ1-6 | TRBV12-3/TRBV12-4 | TRBD1 | TGTGCCAGCACCGGACAGGGGAGAGTTTCACCCCTCCACTTT | CASTGQGRVSPLHF
few | TRBJ2-1 | TRBV10-2 | TRBD2 | TGCGCCAGCAGTGGACTAGCGGGGGGCTTTTACAATGAGCAGTTCTTC | CASSGLAGGFYNEQFF
. | TRBJ2-1 | TRBV2 | . | TGTGCCAGCAGTCAGGTGGGGTCTAATGAGCAGTTCTTC | CASSQVGSNEQFF
many | TRBJ1-3 | TRBV6-1 | . | TGTGCCACCGTGGGGATGGGCTCTGGAAACACCATATATTTT | CATVGMGSGNTIYF